Sequencing of this TCR beta chain was carried out in a study of shared clonotypes between healthy human individuals. Profiling relied on immunoSEQ multiplex PCR, and the TCRdb table lists in-frame clones only, not all of them. The sample yields hundreds of thousands of clones, 90% to 97% seen once. This clone was observed once. The CDR3 totals 15 residues. Deletions cut 4 bases from V and 1 base from J, with 15 bases between. Germline lookup yields CDR1 SGHTS and CDR2 YDEGEE. The clonotype originates from a woman younger than 45 in good health. The V and J genes are TRBV5-8 and TRBJ2-7; possibly TRBD2 for D (5 bases). Specimen: naive CD4+ T cells sorted from blood. Indicated subset: CD45RA+ positively selected. The CDR3 protein is CASSQDKAGSYEQYF. The CDR3 bases are TGTGCCAGCAGCCAAGATAAGGCGGGTTCCTACGAGCAGTACTTC.